These 29 T cell receptor beta chains share one sample of origin, sequenced in a study of cytomegalovirus exposure and HLA in healthy donors (dated by TCRdb to the late 2010s). Library preparation used the immunoSEQ multiplex PCR assay. For the multiplex PCR, a mixture combining 60 forward primers for TCR Vbeta segments and 13 reverse primers for TCR Jbeta segments was used. TCRdb's version of the immuneACCESS table is confined to in-frame rearrangements and falls short of the full clone set. An unresolved V gene accounts for under half of the shortfall where checked; the remainder is of unknown origin. Recorded for this sample are over 150,000 clones; roughly 80% of them occurred a single time. 1.5% to 2% of the sample lies in the top ten. Specimen: PBMCs. These receptors were collected from a human donor in good health.

The V gene is TRBV7-2, the J gene TRBJ2-2; D uncertain. This CDR3 is 14 amino acids long. The germline V and J ends were trimmed by 1 base and 5 bases, with 8 bases remaining between them. CDR1 is SGHTA, CDR2 FQGNSA, per germline. The CDR3 spells CASSLDLRTGELFF. For the CDR3, the DNA is TGTGCCAGCAGCTTAGATCTGAGGACCGGGGAGCTGTTTTTT.

The CDR3 here is CASTRGQEAFF. DNA for the CDR3: TGTGCCAGCACCCGAGGACAGGAAGCTTTCTTT. The chain is built from TRBV5-6 and TRBJ1-1, with a weak D call TRBD1 (6 bases). Germline V gene lookup returns CDR1 SGHDT and CDR2 YYEEEE. Trimming left V 6 bases short and J 8 bases short, with 11 bases between. The CDR3 is made up of 11 amino acids.

This chain connects TRBV2 to TRBJ2-7; 8 bases are a match to TRBD1. With V trimmed by 7 bases and J by 6 bases, 8 bases remained unmatched. Germline V gene lookup returns CDR1 SNHLY and CDR2 FYNNEI. The CDR3 spans 13 residues. In DNA, the CDR3 is TGTGCCAGCAACAAAGATACAGGGGGCGAGCAGTACTTC. Its protein is CASNKDTGGEQYF.

The genes are TRBV29-1 and TRBJ1-2; possible D gene TRBD1, 6 bases. CDR3 length equals 16 residues. V gave up 5 bases and J gave up 0 bases, with 19 bases separating them. Germline V gene data show CDR1 as SQVTM and CDR2 as ANQGSEA. The CDR3 sequence is CSVTGGAPSANYGYTF. In DNA, the CDR3 is TGCAGCGTTACCGGGGGGGCACCGTCGGCTAACTATGGCTACACCTTC.

The chain is built from TRBV10-1 and TRBJ2-3; TRBD2 might be the D (5 bases). This CDR3 region has 14 residues. Trimming took 3 bases from V and 3 from J, leaving 10 bases between them. Germline CDR1 WNHNN, CDR2 SYGVQD (reference sequence). Written as DNA, the CDR3 is TGCGCCAGCAGTGATCAGCGGCGGACAGATACGCAGTATTTT. It yields the protein CASSDQRRTDTQYF.

The chain combines TRBV6-5 with TRBJ2-1; 9 bases agree with TRBD2. This CDR3 is 15 amino acids long. The germline V gene has CDR1 MNHEY and CDR2 SVGAGI. With 7 bases clipped from V and 10 bases from J, the junction kept 14 bases outside the gene matches. The DNA of the CDR3 is TGTGCCAGCACCGCGGGCGGGGGGGCCAGGTCCGAGCAGTTCTTC. Translating gives CASTAGGGARSEQFF.

V and J are TRBV4-1 and TRBJ1-4; possible D gene TRBD1, 5 bases. CDR3 size: 16 residues. The germline V and J ends were trimmed by 2 bases and 0 bases, with 10 bases remaining between them. The germline V gene has CDR1 MGHRA and CDR2 YSYEKL. CDR3 sequence reads: CASSQQGSATNEKLFF. The CDR3 DNA reads as TGCGCCAGCAGCCAACAGGGCTCCGCAACTAATGAAAAACTGTTTTTT.

This rearrangement joins TRBV13 to TRBJ1-1; tentatively, D is TRBD1 (5 bases). CDR3 size: 14 residues. V was clipped by 1 base and J by 5 bases, with 11 bases between them. Germline CDR1 and CDR2: PRHDT and FYEKMQ (reference sequence). CDR3 sequence reads: CASSLVQGSTEAFF. CDR3 nucleotide sequence: TGTGCCAGCAGCTTAGTCCAGGGATCGACTGAAGCTTTCTTT. The variable domain in full, with the rest retrieved from reference TRBV13 and TRBJ1-1, is AAGVIQSPRHLIKEKRETATLKCYPIPRHDTVYWYQQGPGQDPQFLISFYEKMQSDKGSIPDRFSAQQFSDYHSELNMSSLELGDSALYFCASSLVQGSTEAFFGQGTRLTVV.

This chain connects TRBV7-9 to TRBJ2-5, with D uncertain. V lost 1 base, J lost 2 bases, and 5 bases lay in between. This CDR3 has 13 amino acids. Germline V gives CDR1 SEHNR, CDR2 FQNEAQ (reference sequence). The CDR3 bases are TGTGCCAGCAGCTTAGGTCTTCAAGAGACCCAGTACTTC. Encoded protein: CASSLGLQETQYF.

The chain joins TRBV27 to TRBJ2-7; 9 nucleotides line up with TRBD1. The CDR3 consists of 18 residues. Germline assignment: CDR1 MNHEY and CDR2 SMNVEV (reference sequence). With 3 bases clipped from V and 3 bases from J, the junction kept 15 bases outside the gene matches. Here the CDR3 reads CASSFAPGTGLTHYEQYF. CDR3 nucleotides: TGTGCCAGCAGTTTCGCTCCGGGGACAGGGTTAACCCACTACGAGCAGTACTTC.

This clone was seen a single time. V and J are TRBV4-3 and TRBJ2-2; D unclear. This CDR3 comprises 13 residues. Germline CDR1 is LGHNA and CDR2 is YSLEER. Trimming took off 1 base at V and 9 bases at J, with 9 bases between the two ends. CDR3 residues: CASSQAVARELFF. In nucleotides, the CDR3 is TGCGCCAGCAGCCAAGCTGTAGCCAGGGAGCTGTTTTTT.

CDR3 residues: CASSLGVEGQPQHF. The CDR3 nucleotides are TGTGCCAGCAGTCTCGGGGTGGAGGGTCAGCCCCAGCATTTT. J is TRBJ1-5 and V is TRBV6-5; no clear D. V lost 5 bases, J lost 6 bases, and 14 bases lay in between. From germline, CDR1 is MNHEY and CDR2 SVGAGI. The CDR3 contains 14 residues.

The rearrangement uses TRBV9 and TRBJ1-2; maybe TRBD1 (5 bases). V lost 0 bases to trimming and J lost 4 bases, with 19 bases between them. Germline V CDR1 and CDR2: SGDLS, YYNGEE. This CDR3 has 17 residues. The CDR3 spells CASSVADSWGVRYGYTF. CDR3 nucleotides: TGTGCCAGCAGCGTAGCTGATTCATGGGGGGTACGCTATGGCTACACCTTC. The full variable domain, completed using reference TRBV9 and TRBJ1-2, is DSGVTQTPKHLITATGQRVTLRCSPRSGDLSVYWYQQSLDQGLQFLIQYYNGEERAKGNILERFSAQQFPDLHSELNLSSLELGDSALYFCASSVADSWGVRYGYTFGSGTRLTVV.

The chain is built from TRBV23-1 and TRBJ2-6; tentatively, D is TRBD1 (6 bases). TRBV23-1 is assigned to the ORF class and has an uncertain function. Trimming left V 7 bases short and J 3 bases short, with 13 bases between. This CDR3 region has 15 residues. CDR3 loop: CASTTGPGGANVLTF. The CDR3 coding sequence is TGCGCCAGCACCACAGGGCCGGGTGGGGCCAACGTCCTGACTTTC.

This rearrangement joins TRBV5-1 to TRBJ2-2; 10 nucleotides match TRBD1. Germline-derived CDR1 and CDR2 are SGHRS and YFSETQ. The CDR3 spans 16 residues. The junction had 4 bases not matched to a gene; V was cut back by 1 base and J by 4 bases. For the CDR3, the DNA is TGCGCCAGCAGCTTGAGACAGGGGGCGCCCACCGGGGAGCTGTTTTTT. Amino acid sequence: CASSLRQGAPTGELFF.

The CDR3 DNA follows: TGTGCCAGCAGCCCCGAGGGAGGCCACGAGCAGTACTTC. Protein: CASSPEGGHEQYF. The chain carries TRBV9 and TRBJ2-7; D may be TRBD2 (6 bases). The CDR3 is made up of 13 amino acids. V dropped 4 bases and J dropped 5 bases, with 13 bases sitting between them. From germline, CDR1 is SGDLS and CDR2 YYNGEE.

The chain has TRBV5-1 and TRBJ2-7; 11 positions match TRBD2. The CDR3 contains 17 residues. Per the germline V gene, CDR1 is SGHRS and CDR2 is YFSETQ. V lost 4 bases and J lost 2; bases outside the gene matches: 11. The CDR3 coding sequence is TGCGCCAGCAGCCCTTCCTTAGCGGGGGGGCGAGCCTACGAGCAGTACTTC. Its translation is CASSPSLAGGRAYEQYF.

The chain has TRBV6-6 and TRBJ2-3, with 11 nucleotides matching TRBD2. This CDR3 is built from 15 residues. Trimming took 6 bases from V and 1 from J; bases not matched to a gene: 3. Per the germline V gene, CDR1 is MNHNY and CDR2 is SVGAGI (reference sequence). CDR3 DNA sequence: TGTGCCAGCAGCATACTAGCGGGGGGCACAGATACGCAGTATTTT. Protein: CASSILAGGTDTQYF.

This clone was seen just once. This chain connects TRBV6-6 to TRBJ2-7; D uncertain. Trimming removed 0 bases at V and 4 bases at J, with 10 bases between. Looked up from germline, CDR1 is MNHNY and CDR2 is SVGAGI (reference sequence). The CDR3 has 14 amino acids. CDR3 nucleotides: TGTGCCAGCAGTTACTCGACTGTGGTTTACGAGCAGTACTTC. Translated: CASSYSTVVYEQYF.

The chain uses TRBV7-2 and TRBJ1-6; 7 bases map to TRBD1. The germline V gene has CDR1 SGHTA and CDR2 FQGNSA. J gave up 0 bases and V 3 bases, and 2 bases lay outside the gene matches. There are 16 residues in the CDR3. The CDR3 loop is CASSLTGSSYNSPLHF. The CDR3 DNA follows: TGTGCCAGCAGCTTGACAGGGAGCTCCTATAATTCACCCCTCCACTTT. The entire variable domain, with the rest obtained from reference TRBV7-2 and TRBJ1-6, is as follows: GAGVSQSPSNKVTEKGKDVELRCDPISGHTALYWYRQSLGQGLEFLIYFQGNSAPDKSGLPSDRFSAERTGGSVSTLTIQRTQQEDSAVYLCASSLTGSSYNSPLHFGNGTRLTVT.

This clone was counted only a few times. This rearrangement joins TRBV6-6 to TRBJ2-7; TRBD1 aligns across 8 bases. V dropped 6 bases and J dropped 4; count of bases not matched to a gene: 2. The CDR3 is 12 amino acids. Germline CDR1 and CDR2: MNHNY and SVGAGI (reference sequence). The CDR3 loop reads CASRQGEYEQYF. The CDR3 DNA follows: TGTGCCAGCAGACAGGGGGAGTACGAGCAGTACTTC.

The CDR3 sequence: CSASRDYGYTF. CDR3 DNA sequence: TGCAGCGCTTCCCGGGACTATGGCTACACCTTC. J is TRBJ1-2 and V is TRBV29-1; no firm D call. Trimming removed 7 bases at V and 3 bases at J, with 9 bases between. From germline, CDR1 is SQVTM and CDR2 ANQGSEA. The CDR3 sequence is 11 residues long.

V gene TRBV7-8 combines with J gene TRBJ2-7, with 7 positions matching TRBD1. The germline V gene has CDR1 SGHVS and CDR2 FQNEAQ. The CDR3 contains 15 residues. V dropped 1 base and J dropped 3; count of bases not matched to a gene: 6. The CDR3 reads CASSLGTGPSYEQYF. The CDR3 DNA is TGTGCCAGCAGCTTAGGGACAGGCCCCAGCTACGAGCAGTACTTC. Full variable domain (rest looked up from reference TRBV7-8 and TRBJ2-7): GAGVSQSPRYKVAKRGQDVALRCDPISGHVSLFWYQQALGQGPEFLTYFQNEAQLDKSGLPSDRFFAERPEGSVSTLKIQRTQQEDSAVYLCASSLGTGPSYEQYFGPGTRLTVT.

The chain uses TRBV2 and TRBJ1-4; no clear D. The germline V gene has CDR1 SNHLY and CDR2 FYNNEI. The V gene lost 1 base and the J gene lost 1 base, with 10 bases spanning the gap. CDR3 length equals 16 residues. CDR3 nucleotides: TGTGCCAGCAGTGAAGGACGGGGTGGAACTAATGAAAAACTGTTTTTT. Translated: CASSEGRGGTNEKLFF.

The rearrangement joins TRBV9 to TRBJ1-4, with D perhaps TRBD1 (5 bases). The CDR3 extends over 14 amino acids. Deletions cut 4 bases from V and 5 bases from J, with 12 bases between. Germline CDR1 is SGDLS and CDR2 is YYNGEE. The CDR3: CASSPWGENEKLFF. Here the CDR3 DNA reads TGTGCCAGCAGCCCTTGGGGGGAGAATGAAAAACTGTTTTTT.

This chain uses TRBV5-1 with TRBJ1-2; 9 nucleotides align to TRBD1. J gave up 0 bases and V 3 bases, and 6 bases lay outside the gene matches. Germline CDR1 is SGHRS and CDR2 is YFSETQ. The CDR3 has 16 residues. The CDR3 region has the DNA TGCGCCAGCAGCTGGGGACAGGGTCGAACTAACTATGGCTACACCTTC. Protein sequence: CASSWGQGRTNYGYTF.

The chain carries TRBV4-1 and TRBJ1-1; a weak D match, TRBD1 (6 bases). This CDR3 has 14 amino acids. With 3 bases removed from V and 7 bases from J, the gap between germline ends came to 15 bases. Germline V lookup: CDR1 MGHRA, CDR2 YSYEKL. In DNA, the CDR3 is TGCGCCAGCAGCCATCGAGGGGGATTTGGTGAAGCTTTCTTT. Amino acid sequence: CASSHRGGFGEAFF.

CDR3 sequence: CASSSGTGGLYNEQFF. The CDR3 DNA follows: TGTGCCAGCAGCTCCGGGACAGGCGGACTATACAATGAGCAGTTCTTC. This rearrangement joins TRBV11-2 to TRBJ2-1, with TRBD1 matching 8 bases. The CDR3 has 16 amino acids. After removal of 4 bases from V and 4 bases from J, the junction contained 9 bases not matched to a gene. Germline values: CDR1 SGHAT, CDR2 FQNNGV.

The chain employs TRBV15 and TRBJ2-7; D not certain. Germline V CDR1 and CDR2: LNHNV, YYDKDF (reference sequence). V was trimmed by 0 bases and J by 3 bases, leaving 6 bases between them. The CDR3 spans 13 residues. The CDR3 reads CATSRDRSYEQYF. CDR3 sequence (DNA): TGTGCCACCAGCAGAGACAGAAGCTACGAGCAGTACTTC.